This TCR beta chain emerged from a study of cytomegalovirus exposure and HLA in healthy donors. Repertoires were generated with immunoSEQ multiplex PCR, while TCRdb's copy carries only in-frame clones and drops some. The sample contains 150,000 to 200,000 clones, roughly 84% of which appear only once. With V trimmed by 8 bases and J by 6 bases, 10 bases remained unmatched. Germline V gene lookup returns CDR1 SGHNT and CDR2 YENEEA. The CDR3 is made up of 15 amino acids. Comments on this clone: What it binds is not known.

Findings and limits, study-wide: A few of the chains that were CMV-associated were confirmed in vitro to be specific for CMV antigens.

The rearrangement links TRBV11-3 to TRBJ2-3; 11 positions agree with TRBD2. The sequencing input was PBMCs. This receptor was obtained from a man younger than 35 in good health and CMV-seropositive. CDR3 residues: CASSVTSGSIDTQYF. The CDR3 region has the DNA TGTGCCAGCTCTGTAACTAGCGGGAGTATCGATACGCAGTATTTT. The variable domain in full, with the rest retrieved from reference TRBV11-3 and TRBJ2-3, is EAGVVQSPRYKIIEKKQPVAFWCNPISGHNTLYWYLQNLGQGPELLIRYENEEAVDDSQLPKDRFSAERLKGVDSTLKIQPAELGDSAVYLCASSVTSGSIDTQYFGPGTRLTVL.